The clone carrying this T cell receptor beta chain was counted many times. As yet, its antigen is unknown. This sample is drawn from a study of regulatory T cells in long-lasting Graves disease. The wider study: Patients newly diagnosed with Graves' had been on antithyroid drugs for under 3 months. General study points: Persistent disease was characterized by preferential usage of TRBV28, TRBJ1-2 and TRBJ2-5. TCR diversity in persistent Graves' patients was below that of newly diagnosed ones.

Researchers made TCR beta libraries by using iRepertoire HTBI primers and running Arm-PCR on CDR3 regions. Using its own MiXCR run on the multiplex PCR reads, TCRdb lists one record per CDR3 protein. The sample consists of 400,000 to 550,000 distinct CDR3 sequences, 15% of them appearing once. Sample time point: newly diagnosed GD, antithyroid drugs for less than 3 months. PBMC RNA served as the TCR library source. V lost 4 bases, J lost 7 bases, and 2 bases stayed unmatched. The CDR3 loop spans 12 amino acids. The germline V gene encodes CDR1 SGHRS and CDR2 YFSETQ. This sample also appeared in a second study, on T cells in Graves' hyperthyroidism and ophthalmopathy. This second study notes: TCR CDR3 regions were first amplified by RT-PCR with HTBI primers.

The V call is TRBV5-1, the J call TRBJ2-1; 7 bases line up with TRBD1. The starting material was peripheral blood mononuclear cells (PBMCs), obtained at new diagnosis, from a patient treated with antithyroid drugs. The sequence derives from a woman younger than 45 with Graves disease. This chain's CDR3 is CASSPGQNEQFF. The CDR3, as DNA: TGCGCCAGCAGCCCGGGACAGAATGAGCAGTTCTTC.